This is a list of T cell receptor beta chains from one sample in a study of blood T cell repertoires in COVID-19. Using immunoSEQ multiplex PCR, the repertoire was profiled, and TCRdb retains in-frame clones only, with some absent. The sample contains around 62,000 clones, 84% of which appear only once. The material sequenced was peripheral blood. The receptors shown here come from a man aged 50-59 years with active COVID-19. CDR3s include the opening cysteine and the closing phenylalanine or tryptophan. A D gene is named only where the DNA matches it firmly. Clone size is shown for a subset of rows, as once, few, many or a class of expanded clone.

size: .; J: TRBJ1-5; D: .; V: TRBV25-1; CDR3: CASSGLDSNQPQHF; DNA: TGTGCCAGCAGTGGGCTAGATAGCAATCAGCCCCAGCATTTT
size: .; J: TRBJ1-5; D: .; V: TRBV7-2; CDR3: CASSITRDSNQPQHF; DNA: TGTGCCAGCAGTATAACACGGGATAGCAATCAGCCCCAGCATTTT
size: .; J: TRBJ2-2; D: TRBD2; V: TRBV7-9; CDR3: CASSLNPPGTSGIGELFF; DNA: TGTGCCAGCAGCTTAAATCCTCCCGGGACTAGCGGTATCGGGGAGCTGTTTTTT
size: few; J: TRBJ2-1; D: .; V: TRBV30; CDR3: CAWSAQKQFF; DNA: TGTGCCTGGAGTGCCCAGAAGCAGTTCTTC
size: .; J: TRBJ1-1; D: .; V: TRBV11-2; CDR3: CASGLREGNTEAFF; DNA: TGTGCCAGCGGCCTTCGGGAGGGGAACACTGAAGCTTTCTTT
size: few; J: TRBJ1-5; D: .; V: TRBV30; CDR3: CAWSVSGWPQHF; DNA: TGTGCCTGGAGTGTGTCAGGGTGGCCCCAGCATTTT
size: few; J: TRBJ2-2; D: TRBD1; V: TRBV19; CDR3: CASTLANRGLGGELFF; DNA: TGTGCCAGTACCCTGGCGAACAGGGGGCTCGGCGGGGAGCTGTTTTTT
size: .; J: TRBJ2-5; D: TRBD1; V: TRBV7-9; CDR3: CASRPRGLQETQYF; DNA: TGTGCCAGCAGACCGAGGGGGCTCCAAGAGACCCAGTACTTC
size: few; J: TRBJ1-2; D: .; V: TRBV19; CDR3: CASSIGTFDGYTF; DNA: TGTGCCAGTAGTATCGGGACATTTGATGGCTACACCTTC
size: .; J: TRBJ1-1; D: .; V: TRBV19; CDR3: CASSIVWGSEAFF; DNA: TGTGCCAGTAGTATAGTGTGGGGCAGCGAAGCTTTCTTT
size: .; J: TRBJ2-3; D: TRBD2; V: TRBV28; CDR3: CASSTSRGVGTDTQYF; DNA: TGTGCCAGCAGCACCTCTCGGGGGGTAGGCACAGATACGCAGTATTTT